These T cell receptor beta chains were read from a single sample in a study of CD8+ T cells in alopecia areata. Profiled with immunoSEQ multiplex PCR; TCRdb holds only in-frame clones, not every one. The sample carries about 110,000 clones, under 60% recorded once. The material sequenced was NKG2D-low CD8+ T cells sorted from blood. The receptors were sampled from a human donor with alopecia areata. The CDR3 runs from the conserved cysteine through the conserved F or W. The D gene is left open where the match is weak. The size of a clone is reported for some rows only, either as once, few or many, or as a class for expanded clones.

J,D,size,V,CDR3,DNA
TRBJ2-7,TRBD1,-,TRBV27,CASQGQGAYEQYF,TGTGCCAGCCAAGGACAGGGGGCCTACGAGCAGTACTTC
TRBJ1-1,-,-,TRBV5-1,CASSLDLVMNTEAFF,TGCGCCAGCAGCTTGGATCTAGTCATGAACACTGAAGCTTTCTTT
TRBJ2-7,TRBD2,-,TRBV7-9,CASSGVREGYYEQYF,TGTGCCAGCAGCGGGGTGCGGGAGGGCTACTACGAGCAGTACTTC
TRBJ1-5,-,-,TRBV2,CASRPTGMSQPQHF,TGTGCCAGCAGGCCGACAGGTATGAGTCAGCCCCAGCATTTT
TRBJ2-1,TRBD2,-,TRBV19,CASSLTSGSLNEQFF,TGTGCCAGTAGCCTCACTAGCGGGAGTCTCAATGAGCAGTTCTTC
TRBJ2-7,-,once,TRBV4-1,CASSIRDTSYEQYF,TGCGCCAGCAGTATCCGGGACACCTCCTACGAGCAGTACTTC
TRBJ2-7,-,-,TRBV30,CASSLLRGSYEQYF,TGTGCCTCCTCCTTGCTCAGGGGTTCCTACGAGCAGTACTTC
TRBJ2-5,-,-,TRBV10-3,CAILDRELETQYF,TGTGCCATCCTGGACAGAGAGCTAGAGACCCAGTACTTC
TRBJ2-7,-,-,TRBV27,CASSLTGTYEQYF,TGTGCCAGCAGTTTGACAGGCACCTACGAGCAGTACTTC
TRBJ2-1,TRBD1,-,TRBV6-5,CASRQGAYNEQFF,TGTGCCAGCAGACAGGGGGCTTACAATGAGCAGTTCTTC
TRBJ1-4,-,few,TRBV5-6,CASSLGGATNEKLFF,TGTGCCAGCAGCTTGGGAGGGGCAACTAATGAAAAACTGTTTTTT
TRBJ2-7,-,once,TRBV2,CASSFGRVEQYF,TGTGCCAGCAGTTTCGGGAGAGTCGAGCAGTACTTC
TRBJ2-1,TRBD2,-,TRBV6-4,CASSPVAGGGYEQFF,TGTGCCAGCAGCCCCGTAGCGGGAGGTGGCTATGAGCAGTTCTTC
TRBJ2-7,TRBD2,-,TRBV7-9,CASSSSSGTSAYEQYF,TGTGCCAGCAGCTCCTCCTCCGGGACTAGCGCCTACGAGCAGTACTTC
TRBJ1-1,-,-,TRBV2,CASSPLPPSADTEAFF,TGTGCCAGCAGCCCCCTACCCCCAAGCGCGGACACTGAAGCTTTCTTT
TRBJ2-3,-,-,TRBV27,CASSLFWEDSTDTQYF,TGTGCCAGCAGTTTGTTCTGGGAGGACAGCACAGATACGCAGTATTTT
TRBJ2-7,-,-,TRBV5-1,CASRLASEQYF,TGCGCCAGCAGGCTAGCGTCTGAGCAGTACTTC
TRBJ2-3,-,-,TRBV5-1,CASSLEGTQTSTDTQYF,TGCGCCAGCAGCTTGGAAGGGACTCAGACGAGCACAGATACGCAGTATTTT
TRBJ1-5,-,-,TRBV28,CASSLYLGNQPQHF,TGTGCCAGCAGTTTGTACTTGGGGAATCAGCCCCAGCATTTT
TRBJ2-1,TRBD2,-,TRBV5-1,CASSLTSGASYNEQFF,TGCGCCAGCAGCTTGACTAGCGGGGCCTCCTACAATGAGCAGTTCTTC
TRBJ2-5,-,-,TRBV20-1,CSAPGQETQYF,TGCAGTGCCCCGGGGCAAGAGACCCAGTACTTC
TRBJ2-2,-,few,TRBV29-1,CSVKNVTRNTGELFF,TGCAGCGTCAAGAATGTGACAAGGAACACCGGGGAGCTGTTTTTT
TRBJ1-2,-,few,TRBV29-1,CSALSDKNYGYTF,TGCAGCGCATTATCCGACAAGAACTATGGCTACACCTTC
TRBJ2-2,-,few,TRBV19,CASYQWTGELFF,TGTGCCAGTTACCAGTGGACCGGGGAGCTGTTTTTT
TRBJ1-1,-,-,TRBV10-2,CASSVGGTEAFF,TGCGCCAGCAGTGTTGGTGGCACTGAAGCTTTCTTT
TRBJ2-7,-,-,TRBV18,CASSPKGPEAYEQYF,TGTGCCAGCTCACCAAAGGGACCAGAGGCCTACGAGCAGTACTTC
TRBJ2-1,-,-,TRBV13,CASSPQGLEREQFF,TGTGCCAGCAGCCCACAGGGACTTGAACGGGAGCAGTTCTTC
TRBJ2-4,-,-,TRBV7-9,CASSLDRNKNIQYF,TGTGCCAGCAGCTTAGACAGGAACAAAAACATTCAGTACTTC
TRBJ2-7,-,-,TRBV15,CATSRTSEGYEQYF,TGTGCCACCAGCAGGACCTCGGAGGGCTACGAGCAGTACTTC
TRBJ2-1,TRBD2,-,TRBV11-2,CASSLVAGGRYNEQFF,TGTGCCAGCAGCTTAGTGGCGGGAGGGCGATACAATGAGCAGTTCTTC
TRBJ2-3,-,-,TRBV5-6,CASSSGNVGTQYF,TGTGCCAGCAGCTCTGGTAACGTGGGGACGCAGTATTTT
TRBJ2-5,TRBD1,-,TRBV4-1,CASSQVGQGPETQYF,TGCGCCAGCAGCCAGGTGGGACAGGGCCCAGAGACCCAGTACTTC
TRBJ1-1,TRBD1,-,TRBV9,CASSVEGGDSYEAFF,TGTGCCAGCAGCGTCGAAGGGGGGGACAGCTATGAAGCTTTCTTT
TRBJ2-7,TRBD1,once,TRBV19,CASSFGTGTSLRFPYEQYF,TGTGCCAGTAGCTTCGGGACAGGGACATCCCTTAGGTTTCCCTACGAGCAGTACTTC
TRBJ2-5,-,-,TRBV5-5,CASSLLGGFQETQYF,TGTGCCAGCAGCTTATTGGGCGGGTTCCAAGAGACCCAGTACTTC
TRBJ2-7,-,-,TRBV7-8,CASSLAGAAGREQYF,TGTGCCAGCAGCTTGGCGGGGGCCGCTGGTCGGGAGCAGTACTTC
TRBJ1-1,-,-,TRBV9,CASSLTSGVTEAFF,TGTGCCAGCAGCCTTACCTCAGGGGTAACTGAAGCTTTCTTT
TRBJ2-7,TRBD1,-,TRBV27,CASSLLPGQGNAYEQYF,TGTGCCAGCAGCCTTCTGCCGGGACAGGGGAATGCCTACGAGCAGTACTTC
TRBJ1-2,-,-,TRBV23-1,CASSEEFGYTF,TGCGCCAGCAGTGAGGAGTTTGGCTACACCTTC
TRBJ2-1,-,few,TRBV29-1,CSVTRPGAAYNEQFF,TGCAGCGTAACCCGCCCGGGGGCCGCTTACAATGAGCAGTTCTTC
TRBJ2-1,-,-,TRBV13,CASSLGTENEQFF,TGTGCCAGCAGCTTAGGGACAGAAAATGAGCAGTTCTTC
TRBJ2-7,-,-,TRBV7-9,CASSLAGPGEQYF,TGTGCCAGCAGCTTAGCGGGACCGGGCGAGCAGTACTTC
TRBJ2-2,-,-,TRBV6-5,CAVEGTYTGELFF,TGTGCCGTGGAGGGGACATACACCGGGGAGCTGTTTTTT
TRBJ2-7,TRBD2,few,TRBV7-9,CASGGRGPNEQYF,TGTGCCAGCGGCGGGAGGGGGCCCAACGAGCAGTACTTC
TRBJ2-2,-,few,TRBV9,CASSVALGTPNTGELFF,TGTGCCAGCAGCGTAGCTTTAGGGACACCGAACACCGGGGAGCTGTTTTTT
TRBJ2-7,TRBD1,few,TRBV29-1,CSVQGNEQYF,TGCAGCGTACAGGGGAACGAGCAGTACTTC
TRBJ2-1,TRBD2,-,TRBV27,CASSTSGSLVNEQFF,TGTGCCAGCAGTACTAGCGGGAGCTTAGTCAATGAGCAGTTCTTC